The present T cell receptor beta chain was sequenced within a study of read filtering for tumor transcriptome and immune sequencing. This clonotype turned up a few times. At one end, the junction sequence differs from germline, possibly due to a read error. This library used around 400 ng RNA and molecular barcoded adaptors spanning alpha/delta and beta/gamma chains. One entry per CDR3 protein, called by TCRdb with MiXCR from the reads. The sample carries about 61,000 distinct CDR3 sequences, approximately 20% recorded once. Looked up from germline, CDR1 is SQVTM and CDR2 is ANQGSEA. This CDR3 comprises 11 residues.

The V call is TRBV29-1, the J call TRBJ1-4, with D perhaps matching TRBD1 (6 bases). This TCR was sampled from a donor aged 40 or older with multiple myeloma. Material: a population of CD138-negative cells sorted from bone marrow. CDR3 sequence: CSVAGDEKLSF. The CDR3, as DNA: TGCAGCGTTGCAGGGGATGAAAAACTGTCTTTT.